The 31 T cell receptor beta chains presented below share a single source sample, sequenced in a study of cytomegalovirus exposure and HLA in healthy donors. Vbeta (60) and Jbeta (13) primers were used in the PCR. Only in-frame clones appear in the TCRdb table, and some are missing; sequencing was by immunoSEQ multiplex PCR. The data show 150,000 to 200,000 clones, 80% seen once. The sequenced sample was PBMCs. These receptors all come from a young man in good health and CMV-seropositive.

This chain connects TRBV30 to TRBJ2-7; TRBD1 is a possible D gene (5 bases). CDR1 and CDR2 (germline): GTSNPN, SVGIG (reference sequence). V dropped 0 bases and J dropped 1 base, with 25 bases sitting between them. The CDR3 consists of 19 residues. The CDR3 protein is CAWSVLRVGEPRGSYEQYF. The CDR3 DNA follows: TGTGCCTGGAGTGTATTAAGAGTAGGTGAGCCAAGGGGTTCCTACGAGCAGTACTTC.

The chain links TRBV6-5 to TRBJ2-1; 7 positions agree with TRBD1. The length of the CDR3 is 12 residues. Germline CDR1 MNHEY, CDR2 SVGAGI. The trim removed 6 bases at V and 10 bases at J, leaving 6 bases unmatched. CDR3 protein: CASRTGAGEQFF. DNA for the CDR3: TGTGCCAGCAGAACAGGGGCTGGGGAGCAGTTCTTC.

V is TRBV23-1 and J is TRBJ2-7; D perhaps matches TRBD2 (6 bases). TRBV23-1 is given ORF status, its function remaining uncertain. The V end lost 8 bases, the J end lost 3 bases, and 17 bases lay between the germline ends. The CDR3 length is 14 residues. The CDR3 nucleotides are TGCGCCAGCCGAGGGAGGAAGGGGCTCTACGAGCAGTACTTC. Translated, it gives CASRGRKGLYEQYF.

V usage is TRBV2 and J usage is TRBJ2-3; TRBD2 is a possible D gene (6 bases). Germline V CDR1 and CDR2: SNHLY, FYNNEI. Trimming shortened V by 6 bases and J by 4 bases, and 26 bases separated the two germline ends. The CDR3 has 18 residues. CDR3 region: CASSLFRWEVAPADTQYF. CDR3 bases: TGTGCCAGCAGCCTTTTTCGTTGGGAGGTGGCACCAGCAGATACGCAGTATTTT.

The rearrangement joins TRBV27 to TRBJ1-5, with 7 bases that match TRBD1. Germline CDR1 is MNHEY and CDR2 is SMNVEV (reference sequence). The CDR3 is 15 residues long. V gave up 5 bases and J gave up 2 bases; unmatched junction bases: 6. The CDR3: CASSKGAVGNQPQHF. Written as DNA, the CDR3 is TGTGCCAGCAGTAAGGGGGCGGTGGGCAATCAGCCCCAGCATTTT.

A few counts support this clone. This sequence joins TRBV7-3 and TRBJ2-1; no definite D call. This CDR3 is 12 amino acids long. The germline CDR1 and CDR2 sequences are SGHTA and FQGTGA. The V end was cut by 6 bases, the J end by 6 bases, with 9 bases between. CDR3 DNA: TGTGCCAGCAGTTGGTCGGGCAATGAGCAGTTCTTC. It specifies CASSWSGNEQFF.

This chain connects TRBV15 to TRBJ1-3; D gene uncertain. The CDR3 spans 13 residues. Looked up from germline, CDR1 is LNHNV and CDR2 is YYDKDF (reference sequence). The V end lost 0 bases, the J end lost 12 bases, and 12 bases lay between the germline ends. For the CDR3, the DNA is TGTGCCACCAGCAGAGAGGGCGCTGCAGGCATATATTTT. Its translation: CATSREGAAGIYF.

This chain joins TRBV7-2 and TRBJ2-5, with a weak D call TRBD2 (6 bases). Trimming removed 7 bases from V and 5 bases from J, with 17 bases in between. The CDR3 length is 14 residues. CDR1 and CDR2 (germline): SGHTA, FQGNSA. The CDR3 region is CASTSREERETQYF. The CDR3 coding sequence is TGTGCCAGCACCTCGAGGGAGGAAAGGGAGACCCAGTACTTC.

V and J are TRBV6-1 and TRBJ2-3; 9 bases fit TRBD2. This CDR3 is 15 amino acids long. Trimming at V came to 4 bases and at J to 4 bases, leaving 6 bases not matched to a gene. Germline assignment: CDR1 MNHNS and CDR2 SASEGT. The CDR3 nucleotides read TGTGCCAGCAGTGGAGGGCGGGAGGGGGCAGATACGCAGTATTTT. Encoded protein: CASSGGREGADTQYF.

The chain employs TRBV6-5 and TRBJ2-5; 7 nucleotides agree with TRBD2. The CDR3 totals 15 residues. Looked up from germline, CDR1 is MNHEY and CDR2 is SVGAGI. V dropped 2 bases and J dropped 1; count of bases not matched to a gene: 4. The CDR3 protein is CASSYESSGQETQYF. The CDR3, as DNA: TGTGCCAGCAGTTACGAGTCTAGCGGCCAAGAGACCCAGTACTTC.

The CDR3 DNA sequence: TGTGCCTGGGTGGATTGGACTGCCACAGATACGCAGTATTTT. This codes for CAWVDWTATDTQYF. The V and J genes are TRBV30 and TRBJ2-3, with a weak D call TRBD2 (5 bases). Trimming removed 5 bases at V and 2 bases at J, with 14 bases between. The CDR3 covers 14 residues. Germline lookup yields CDR1 GTSNPN and CDR2 SVGIG (reference sequence).

This clone is a singleton in its sample. The rearrangement links TRBV7-9 to TRBJ2-3; TRBD2 aligns across 13 bases. The ends lost 6 bases at V and 4 bases at J; junction bases unmatched: 4. Germline CDR1 reads SEHNR; CDR2 reads FQNEAQ (reference sequence). The CDR3 consists of 15 residues. The CDR3 DNA sequence: TGTGCCAGCAGTCGGACTAGCGGGAGATCAGATACGCAGTATTTT. Translated, it gives CASSRTSGRSDTQYF. Drawing the rest from reference TRBV7-9 and TRBJ2-3, the complete variable domain is DTGVSQNPRHKITKRGQNVTFRCDPISEHNRLYWYRQTLGQGPEFLTYFQNEAQLEKSRLLSDRFSAERPKGSFSTLEIQRTEQGDSAMYLCASSRTSGRSDTQYFGPGTRLTVL.

The chain uses TRBV2 and TRBJ2-5, with D possibly being TRBD1 (6 bases). Trimming left V 6 bases short and J 5 bases short, with 13 bases between. Germline CDR1 is SNHLY and CDR2 is FYNNEI. The CDR3 is 13 residues long. The CDR3 spells CASRADRWETQYF. The CDR3 nucleotides are TGTGCCAGCAGAGCCGACAGGTGGGAGACCCAGTACTTC.

CDR3 coding DNA: TGTGCCAGCAGCTTAGGCCAGGCTGGCTCTGGAAACACCATATATTTT. Translating it yields CASSLGQAGSGNTIYF. The J gene is TRBJ1-3, the V gene TRBV11-3; D uncertain. The V gene's germline CDR1 is SGHNT and CDR2 YENEEA. CDR3 length equals 16 residues. V was trimmed by 1 base and J by 0 bases, leaving 10 bases between them.

This sequence joins TRBV6-6 and TRBJ2-1, with D possibly matching TRBD2 (5 bases). The CDR3 loop spans 14 amino acids. Germline V gene data show CDR1 as MNHNY and CDR2 as SVGAGI (reference sequence). Trimming took off 2 bases at V and 4 bases at J, with 9 bases between the two ends. The CDR3 region is CASSYRTGYNEQFF. CDR3 in DNA: TGTGCCAGCAGTTACCGGACTGGTTACAATGAGCAGTTCTTC.

V and J are TRBV6-6 and TRBJ1-1; D is possibly TRBD1 (5 bases). CDR3 length: 14 residues. Germline-derived CDR1 and CDR2 are MNHNY and SVGAGI (reference sequence). Trimming left V 1 base short and J 3 bases short, with 9 bases between. In nucleotides, the CDR3 is TGTGCCAGCAGTTACTTCCGGGGGGACACTGAAGCTTTCTTT. It translates to CASSYFRGDTEAFF.

The CDR3 DNA reads TGCGCCAGCAGCCAAGCCTACCGGGATCCCAAAGAGACCCAGTACTTC. Protein product: CASSQAYRDPKETQYF. The chain carries TRBV4-1 and TRBJ2-5; tentative D call: TRBD2 (5 bases). Deletions cut 1 base from V and 3 bases from J, with 15 bases between. This CDR3 contains 16 residues. The germline gives CDR1 MGHRA, CDR2 YSYEKL.

This clone showed up just a few times. The rearrangement uses TRBV27 and TRBJ2-5; 7 nucleotides line up with TRBD1. The DNA matches TRBJ2-7 better at its end, which makes the J call doubtful. The CDR3 consists of 16 residues. CDR1 and CDR2 (germline): MNHEY, SMNVEV (reference sequence). The CDR3 DNA is TGTGCCAGCAGTTTATTCCCCCCGGACAGGAAGGACGAGCAGTACTTC. Amino acid sequence: CASSLFPPDRKDEQYF.

For this clone: At one end, the junction sequence differs from germline, possibly due to a read error. CDR3 residues: CSSTKDRETYEQYF. Written as DNA, the CDR3 is TGTTCCAGCACCAAGGACAGGGAGACCTACGAGCAGTACTTC. The chain is built from TRBV7-9 and TRBJ2-7; 8 bases fit TRBD1. The CDR3 loop spans 14 amino acids. The germline V gene has CDR1 SEHNR and CDR2 FQNEAQ (reference sequence).

The table lists this clone with a count of one. The chain joins TRBV5-6 to TRBJ1-2; 7 bases align to TRBD1. Trimming cost V 0 bases and J 4 bases; bases outside gene matches: 6. Looked up from germline, CDR1 is SGHDT and CDR2 is YYEEEE. CDR3 length equals 15 residues. The CDR3 reads CASSLGRTGPYGYTF. CDR3 DNA: TGTGCCAGCAGCTTGGGAAGGACAGGCCCCTATGGCTACACCTTC. Full variable domain (missing parts from reference TRBV5-6 and TRBJ1-2): DAGVTQSPTHLIKTRGQQVTLRCSPKSGHDTVSWYQQALGQGPQFIFQYYEEEERQRGNFPDRFSGHQFPNYSSELNVNALLLGDSALYLCASSLGRTGPYGYTFGSGTRLTVV.

J is TRBJ2-7 and V is TRBV27; TRBD1 matches 8 bases. The CDR3 extends over 14 amino acids. V was clipped by 5 bases and J by 5 bases; unmatched bases: 8. Germline V gives CDR1 MNHEY, CDR2 SMNVEV (reference sequence). CDR3 sequence (DNA): TGTGCCAGCAGTCGAACCCAGGGGGCGCACGAGCAGTACTTC. Protein: CASSRTQGAHEQYF.

The CDR3: CASSLRTGRIHEQYF. In DNA form, the CDR3 reads TGTGCCAGCAGTTTACGGACAGGGAGAATCCACGAGCAGTACTTC. The rearrangement uses TRBV27 and TRBJ2-7; 8 nucleotides line up with TRBD1. Germline CDR1 is MNHEY and CDR2 is SMNVEV (reference sequence). Trimming at V came to 2 bases and at J to 5 bases, leaving 8 bases not matched to a gene. The CDR3 length is 15 residues.

The sample holds a few counts of this clone. CDR3 protein: CSGMGTGSIDTQYF. The CDR3 bases are TGCAGCGGGATGGGGACAGGGTCGATCGATACGCAGTATTTT. The gene calls are TRBV29-1 and TRBJ2-3; 9 nucleotides agree with TRBD1. From germline, CDR1 is SQVTM and CDR2 ANQGSEA. CDR3 length: 14 residues. The trim removed 7 bases at V and 6 bases at J, leaving 11 bases unmatched.

The rearrangement links TRBV5-4 to TRBJ2-7; 9 bases align to TRBD1. CDR3 length: 15 amino acids. Trimming took 3 bases from V and 6 from J; bases not matched to a gene: 10. Germline loops: CDR1 SGHNT, CDR2 YYREEE (reference sequence). CDR3 sequence reads: CASSWGGGQGAEQYF. The CDR3 region has the DNA TGTGCCAGCAGCTGGGGCGGGGGACAGGGCGCCGAGCAGTACTTC.

V usage is TRBV29-1 and J usage is TRBJ2-1; TRBD2 matches 10 bases. J was trimmed by 3 bases and V by 6 bases; bases with no gene match: 14. Germline V gene sequence: CDR1 SQVTM, CDR2 ANQGSEA. CDR3 length: 17 amino acids. DNA for the CDR3: TGCAGCGTAATTAGCGGGAGGCTCGGAGGGGGCTACAATGAGCAGTTCTTC. Its protein product is CSVISGRLGGGYNEQFF.

V gene TRBV13 combines with J gene TRBJ2-3, with TRBD2 identical over 11 bases. Unmatched junction bases numbered 7, after V lost 5 bases and J lost 6 bases. The CDR3 sequence is 15 residues long. Germline CDR1 PRHDT, CDR2 FYEKMQ (reference sequence). This CDR3 is CASSVSGGAIDTQYF. The CDR3 DNA sequence: TGTGCCAGCAGCGTTAGCGGGGGGGCCATCGATACGCAGTATTTT.

This clone was counted a single time. The CDR3 sequence: CASSLDGTSAWVTDTQYF. In nucleotides, the CDR3 is TGCGCCAGCAGCTTGGACGGGACTAGCGCCTGGGTGACAGATACGCAGTATTTT. The V call is TRBV5-1, the J call TRBJ2-3; 10 bases are a match to TRBD2. The germline gives CDR1 SGHRS, CDR2 YFSETQ. The CDR3 loop spans 18 amino acids. V lost 0 bases to trimming and J lost 3 bases; unmatched junction nucleotides: 10.

This clone was observed many times. This chain uses TRBV29-1 with TRBJ2-1; 9 nucleotides line up with TRBD1. V lost 7 bases to trimming and J lost 5 bases; unmatched junction nucleotides: 6. Germline V gene data show CDR1 as SQVTM and CDR2 as ANQGSEA. The CDR3 loop spans 13 amino acids. In nucleotides, the CDR3 is TGCAGCGCCGGGACAGGGCCCGACAATGAGCAGTTCTTC. Translation gives CSAGTGPDNEQFF.

This chain connects TRBV6-5 to TRBJ2-5; the match to TRBD2 covers 12 bases. The closer fit of TRBJ2-7 to the DNA end suggests the J call may be wrong. CDR1 MNHEY and CDR2 SVGAGI come from the germline V gene. CDR3 length equals 14 residues. The CDR3 sequence is CASSRTSGIYEQYF. The CDR3 nucleotides are TGTGCCAGCAGCAGGACTAGCGGGATCTACGAGCAGTACTTC.

The V call is TRBV10-3, the J call TRBJ2-3; perhaps TRBD2 as D (5 bases). CDR3 length: 16 residues. Per germline, CDR1 ENHRY and CDR2 SYGVKD. Trimming left V 8 bases short and J 2 bases short, with 20 bases between. CDR3 in amino acids: CAIAGGSPTPTDTQYF. Here the CDR3 DNA reads TGTGCCATCGCGGGCGGCTCCCCAACCCCCACAGATACGCAGTATTTT.

The chain couples TRBV7-6 to TRBJ2-7; a weak D match, TRBD1 (5 bases). The CDR3 sequence is 13 residues long. Germline V gives CDR1 SGHVS, CDR2 FNYEAQ. Between the trimmed V and J ends, which lost 3 bases and 3 bases, there was a span of 9 bases. The CDR3 is CASSFGRVYEQYF. CDR3 DNA sequence: TGTGCCAGCAGCTTTGGCAGGGTCTACGAGCAGTACTTC.